This T cell receptor (beta chain) was observed in a study of radiotherapy plus CTLA-4 blockade in lung cancer. Sequencing used immunoSEQ multiplex PCR; TCRdb keeps in-frame clones, though not all of them. This repertoire shows around 65,000 clones, about 72% found once; its top ten account for under 5%. V was trimmed by 7 bases and J by 3 bases, leaving 20 bases between them. CDR3 length: 16 residues. Germline CDR1 SGHAT, CDR2 FQNNGV. The sequence was obtained from a human donor with non-small cell lung cancer who had a complete response to radiotherapy plus ipilimumab. This chain uses TRBV11-2 with TRBJ2-3, with D tentatively TRBD1 or TRBD2 (5 bases each). The sequences come from peripheral blood, collected from a patient treated with radiotherapy plus ipilimumab. The CDR3 DNA reads TGTGCCAGCACCCCTGGGTGGGGACCGAAGACAGATACGCAGTATTTT. It encodes CASTPGWGPKTDTQYF.